This T cell receptor (beta chain) was recorded in a study of blood T cells in healthy people across ages. Of note for this clonotype: As yet, its antigen is unknown.

Study-level results: Significant beta diversity loss was already apparent by age about 39, declining roughly linearly.

Germline loops: CDR1 SGHTA, CDR2 FQGNSA. V gave up 5 bases and J gave up 7 bases, with 15 bases separating them. The CDR3 spans 15 residues. A second PCR of 7 to 11 cycles used a sample-barcoded 5' primer and a J-beta primer mix. TCRdb reanalysed the 5' RACE reads using MiXCR and keeps one entry per CDR3 protein. The sample carries 1.5 million to 2 million distinct CDR3 sequences, less than 50% recorded once. Donors were healthy Caucasian individuals from Russia aged about 6 to 90. Every sample yielded at least 6 million isolated PBMCs. Per sample, extraction of total RNA gave at least 5.5 micrograms in every case.

The sample comprised blood. This receptor was obtained from a woman aged 40 to 50 in good health. The V and J genes are TRBV7-2 and TRBJ1-6, with D unclear. The CDR3 sequence: CASSLVGVGNSPLHF. As DNA, the CDR3 is TGTGCCAGCAGCCTAGTTGGGGTTGGGAATTCACCCCTCCACTTT.